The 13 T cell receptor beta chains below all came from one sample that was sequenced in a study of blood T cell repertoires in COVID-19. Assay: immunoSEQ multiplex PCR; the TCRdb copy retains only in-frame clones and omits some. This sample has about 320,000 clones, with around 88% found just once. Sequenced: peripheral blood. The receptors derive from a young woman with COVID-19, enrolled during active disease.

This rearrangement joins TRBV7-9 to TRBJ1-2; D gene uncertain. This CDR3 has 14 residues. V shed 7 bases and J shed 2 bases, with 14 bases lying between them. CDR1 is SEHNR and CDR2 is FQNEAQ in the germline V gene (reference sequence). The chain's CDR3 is CASTPPGFNYGYTF. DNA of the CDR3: TGTGCCAGCACTCCCCCGGGATTCAACTATGGCTACACCTTC.

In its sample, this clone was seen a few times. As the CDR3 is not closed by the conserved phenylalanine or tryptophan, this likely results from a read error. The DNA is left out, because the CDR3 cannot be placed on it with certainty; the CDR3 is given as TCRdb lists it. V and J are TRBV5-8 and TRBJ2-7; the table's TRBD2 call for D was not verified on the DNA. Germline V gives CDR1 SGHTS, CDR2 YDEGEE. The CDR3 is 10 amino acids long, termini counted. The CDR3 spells CASSLGASGC.

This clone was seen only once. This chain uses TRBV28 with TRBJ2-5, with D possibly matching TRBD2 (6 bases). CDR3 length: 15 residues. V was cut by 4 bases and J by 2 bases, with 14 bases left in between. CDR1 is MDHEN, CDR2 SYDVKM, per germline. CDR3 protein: CASSSGVLLQETQYF. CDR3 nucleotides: TGTGCCAGCAGTTCGGGAGTCCTCCTACAAGAGACCCAGTACTTC.

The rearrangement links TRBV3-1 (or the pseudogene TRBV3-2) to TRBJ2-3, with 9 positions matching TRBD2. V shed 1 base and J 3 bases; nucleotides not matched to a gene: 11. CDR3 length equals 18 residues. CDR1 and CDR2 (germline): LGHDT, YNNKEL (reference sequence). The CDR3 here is CASSQARGSGGETDTQYF. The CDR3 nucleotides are TGTGCCAGCAGCCAAGCCCGGGGTAGCGGGGGAGAAACAGATACGCAGTATTTT.

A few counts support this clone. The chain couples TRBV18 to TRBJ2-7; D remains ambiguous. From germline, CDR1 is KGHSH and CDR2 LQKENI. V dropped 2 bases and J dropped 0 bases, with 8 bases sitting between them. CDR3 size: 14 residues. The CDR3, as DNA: TGTGCCAGCTCACCAGTGACAAACTCCTACGAGCAGTACTTC. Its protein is CASSPVTNSYEQYF.

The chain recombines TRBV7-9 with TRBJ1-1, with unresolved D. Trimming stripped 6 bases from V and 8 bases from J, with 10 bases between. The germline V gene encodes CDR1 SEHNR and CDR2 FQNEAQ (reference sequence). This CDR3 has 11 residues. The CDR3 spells CASSEGPEAFF. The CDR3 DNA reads TGTGCCAGCAGTGAGGGCCCGGAAGCTTTCTTT.

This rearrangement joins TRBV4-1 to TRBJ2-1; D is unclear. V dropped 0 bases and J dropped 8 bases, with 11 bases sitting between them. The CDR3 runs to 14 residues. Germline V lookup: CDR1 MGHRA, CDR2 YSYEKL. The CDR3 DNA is TGCGCCAGCAGCCAAGATAGGATAGCCCATGAGCAGTTCTTC. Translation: CASSQDRIAHEQFF.

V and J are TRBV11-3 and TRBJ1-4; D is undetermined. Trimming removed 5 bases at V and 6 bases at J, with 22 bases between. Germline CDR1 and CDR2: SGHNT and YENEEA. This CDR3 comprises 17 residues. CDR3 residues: CASSLGRIASADEKLFF. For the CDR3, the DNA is TGTGCCAGCAGCCTCGGCCGGATTGCATCGGCGGATGAAAAACTGTTTTTT.

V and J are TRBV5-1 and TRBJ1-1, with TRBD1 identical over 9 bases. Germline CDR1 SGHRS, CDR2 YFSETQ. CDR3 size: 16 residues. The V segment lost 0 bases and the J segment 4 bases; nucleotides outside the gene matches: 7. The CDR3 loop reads CASSLERTGVGTEAFF. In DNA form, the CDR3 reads TGCGCCAGCAGCTTGGAAAGGACAGGGGTTGGCACTGAAGCTTTCTTT.

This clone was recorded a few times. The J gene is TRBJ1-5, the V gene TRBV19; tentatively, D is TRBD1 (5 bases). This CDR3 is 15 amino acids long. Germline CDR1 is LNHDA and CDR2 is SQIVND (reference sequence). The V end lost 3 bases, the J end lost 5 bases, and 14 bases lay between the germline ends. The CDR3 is CASSMLGGGDQPQHF. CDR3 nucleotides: TGTGCCAGTAGTATGCTCGGGGGTGGCGATCAGCCCCAGCATTTT.

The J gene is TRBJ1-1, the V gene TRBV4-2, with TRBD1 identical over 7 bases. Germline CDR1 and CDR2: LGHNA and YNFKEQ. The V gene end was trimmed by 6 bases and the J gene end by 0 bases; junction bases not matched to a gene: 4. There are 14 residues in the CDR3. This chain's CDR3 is CASRGTVMNTEAFF. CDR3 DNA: TGTGCCAGCAGGGGGACAGTAATGAACACTGAAGCTTTCTTT.

Here the CDR3 reads CASSDERTVTEAFF. CDR3 nucleotide sequence: TGTGCCAGCAGTGATGAACGGACAGTTACTGAAGCTTTCTTT. The V gene is TRBV2, the J gene TRBJ1-1; possible D gene TRBD1, 6 bases. The CDR3 totals 14 residues. V shed 3 bases and J shed 5 bases, with 13 bases lying between them. Germline CDR1 reads SNHLY; CDR2 reads FYNNEI.

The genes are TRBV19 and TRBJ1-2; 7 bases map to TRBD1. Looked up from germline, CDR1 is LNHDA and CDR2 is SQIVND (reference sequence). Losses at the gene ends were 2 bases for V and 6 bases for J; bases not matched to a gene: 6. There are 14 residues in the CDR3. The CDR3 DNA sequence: TGTGCCAGTAGTATAACAGGGGAGTCAGATGGCTACACCTTC. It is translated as CASSITGESDGYTF.